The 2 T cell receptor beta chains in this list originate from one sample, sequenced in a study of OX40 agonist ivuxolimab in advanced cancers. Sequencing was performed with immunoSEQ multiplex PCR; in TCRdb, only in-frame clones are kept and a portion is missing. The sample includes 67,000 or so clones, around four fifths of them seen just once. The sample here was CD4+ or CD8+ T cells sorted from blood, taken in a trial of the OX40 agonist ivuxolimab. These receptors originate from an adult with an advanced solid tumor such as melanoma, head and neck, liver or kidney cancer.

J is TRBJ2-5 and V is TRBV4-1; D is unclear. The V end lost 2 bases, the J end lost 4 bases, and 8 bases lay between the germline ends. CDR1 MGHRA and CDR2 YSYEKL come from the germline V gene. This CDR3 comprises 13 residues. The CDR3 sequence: CASSQMERETQYF. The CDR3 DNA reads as TGCGCCAGCAGCCAAATGGAGAGAGAGACCCAGTACTTC.

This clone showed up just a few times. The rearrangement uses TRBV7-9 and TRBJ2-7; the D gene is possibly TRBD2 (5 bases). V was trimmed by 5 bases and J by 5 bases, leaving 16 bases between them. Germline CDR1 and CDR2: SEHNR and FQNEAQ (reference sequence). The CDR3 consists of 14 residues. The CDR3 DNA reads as TGTGCCAGCAGCCCCCGGACTCTAGATGACGAGCAGTACTTC. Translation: CASSPRTLDDEQYF.